This T cell receptor beta chain was retrieved from a study of blood T cell repertoires in COVID-19. This clone appeared a few times. Methods used by the authors: From reference gene primer amplification, estimates of nucleated cell counts were derived. Clones were read by immunoSEQ multiplex PCR, and TCRdb kept only the in-frame ones, dropping some. V, J and clone size derive from that table, while D and trimming were established from the DNA sequence. The sample has fewer than 200,000 clones, under 90% seen once. Germline CDR1 SGHTA, CDR2 FQGNSA. Trimming removed 2 bases at V and 4 bases at J, with 15 bases between. This CDR3 comprises 15 residues.

The V and J genes are TRBV7-2 and TRBJ2-7; D might be TRBD1 (5 bases). Sequenced sample: PBMCs or T cells enriched from blood (not recorded which). The clonotype was recovered from a man aged 45-65 years who had recovered from COVID-19. CDR3 protein: CASSLTAGPGYEQYF. CDR3 in DNA: TGTGCCAGCAGCTTAACGGCAGGGCCTGGGTACGAGCAGTACTTC.